A selection of T cell receptor beta chains follows, all from one sample in a study of T cells expressing NK-cell markers. Each CDR3 protein gets one entry in TCRdb, which reprocessed the 5' RACE reads and gives no DNA. The repertoire table contains about 400,000 distinct CDR3 sequences. Source material: blood T cells: a sorted CD56 or NKG2C T cell subset, CD4+ or CD8+ T cells, or bulk PBMC T cells (not recorded which). Receptors were obtained from a woman in her 50s in good health. Both conserved end residues are part of each CDR3.

V gene,J gene,CDR3 protein
TRBV5-1,TRBJ2-5,CASSLADRGGGQTQYF
TRBV19,TRBJ2-1,CASSIPGTSGSGEQFF
TRBV5-1,TRBJ2-1,CASSLQGDPYNEQFF
TRBV12-3/TRBV12-4,TRBJ2-1,CASSLTNSNEQFF
TRBV24-1,TRBJ2-1,CATSEGQGLLDNEQFF
TRBV5-1,TRBJ2-5,CASSLPDRKETQYF
TRBV3-1,TRBJ2-5,CASSQVGAVEETQYF
TRBV29-1,TRBJ2-3,CSVELASGFTPTDTQYF
TRBV6-4,TRBJ2-1,CASSTSGTSGFNEQFF
TRBV12-3/TRBV12-4,TRBJ2-1,CASTGVLNEQFF
TRBV24-1,TRBJ2-1,CATSVGFHEQFF
TRBV5-6,TRBJ1-1,CASSRTGGGMGTEAFF
TRBV6-1,TRBJ2-2,CASRWDPNTGELFF
TRBV19,TRBJ2-2,CASTPPGRVHGTGELFF
TRBV12-3/TRBV12-4,TRBJ2-5,CASSFVAGVFGETQYF
TRBV25-1,TRBJ1-1,CASSDSGTKDTEAFF
TRBV10-3,TRBJ2-1,CAITGGGSDEQFF
TRBV11-3,TRBJ2-1,CASSPGPLYNEQFF
TRBV7-3,TRBJ2-1,CASSLKASGSFEQFF
TRBV4-2,TRBJ2-2,CASSLPGLAGAAGELFF
TRBV6-5,TRBJ2-1,CASSYFLGEKQFF
TRBV5-1,TRBJ2-5,CASSLGPGGYGQETQYF
TRBV5-1,TRBJ1-2,CASRPTQGSAYGYTF
TRBV29-1,TRBJ2-1,CSVPDTPHNEQFF
TRBV7-2,TRBJ2-2,CASSLVWQLSRGGELFF
TRBV15,TRBJ1-2,CATSRDTGTGGYGYTF
TRBV9,TRBJ2-5,CASSPNTGGGETQYF
TRBV5-1,TRBJ1-2,CASSFTENYGYTF
TRBV24-1,TRBJ2-2,CATSESPRAGELFF
TRBV19,TRBJ1-1,CASSSGWVRTEAFF
TRBV3-1,TRBJ2-5,CASSKNRRETQYF
TRBV10-3,TRBJ1-1,CAISELGEAFF